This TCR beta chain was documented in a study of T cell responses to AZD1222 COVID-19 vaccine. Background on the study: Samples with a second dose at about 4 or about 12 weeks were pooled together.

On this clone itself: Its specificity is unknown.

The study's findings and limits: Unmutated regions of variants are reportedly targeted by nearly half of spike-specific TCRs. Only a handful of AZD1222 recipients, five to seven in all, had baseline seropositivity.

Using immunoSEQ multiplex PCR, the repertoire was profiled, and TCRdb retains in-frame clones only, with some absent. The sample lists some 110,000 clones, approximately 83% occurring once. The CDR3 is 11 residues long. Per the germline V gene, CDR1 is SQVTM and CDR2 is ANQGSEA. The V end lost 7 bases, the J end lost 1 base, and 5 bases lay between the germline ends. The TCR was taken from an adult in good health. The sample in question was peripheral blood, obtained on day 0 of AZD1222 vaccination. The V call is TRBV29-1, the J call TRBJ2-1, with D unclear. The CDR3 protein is CSGGSYNEQFF. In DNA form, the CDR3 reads TGCAGCGGGGGTTCCTACAATGAGCAGTTCTTC.